A single sample gave rise to the 13 T cell receptor beta chains below, sequenced in a study of blood T cell repertoires in COVID-19. Using immunoSEQ multiplex PCR, the repertoire was profiled, and TCRdb retains in-frame clones only, with some absent. The sample includes approximately 470,000 clones, approximately 86% of them seen just once. The specimen sequenced was PBMCs or T cells enriched from blood (not recorded which). Receptors were obtained from a young woman who had recovered from COVID-19.

A single count supports this clone. The J gene is TRBJ1-2, the V gene TRBV6-5, with 7 bases lining up with TRBD1. The germline V gene encodes CDR1 MNHEY and CDR2 SVGAGI. The V gene end was trimmed by 6 bases and the J gene end by 7 bases; junction bases not matched to a gene: 5. The CDR3 contains 12 residues. CDR3 DNA sequence: TGTGCCAGCAGCCCCACAGGGGCTGGCTACACCTTC. Translating gives CASSPTGAGYTF.

The J gene is TRBJ1-1, the V gene TRBV6-5; a possible D gene is TRBD1 (6 bases). The CDR3 is 14 amino acids. Trimming pared 6 bases from V and 6 bases from J, leaving 17 bases between. Germline V gene sequence: CDR1 MNHEY, CDR2 SVGAGI. The CDR3 DNA reads TGTGCCAGCAGCGCCCAGGGGATGGAAGCTGAAGCTTTCTTT. Protein product: CASSAQGMEAEAFF.

V usage is TRBV3-1 (or the pseudogene TRBV3-2) and J usage is TRBJ1-6; a weak D match, TRBD1 (6 bases). With 0 bases removed from V and 11 bases from J, the gap between germline ends came to 11 bases. There are 14 residues in the CDR3. Germline V gene data show CDR1 as LGHDT and CDR2 as YNNKEL (reference sequence). CDR3 in DNA: TGTGCCAGCAGCCAAGATGAGGGGGAAACACCCCTCCACTTT. Its translation: CASSQDEGETPLHF.

A word on this clone: A junction boundary mismatches the germline segment, possibly from a read error. This chain links TRBV5-1 with TRBJ2-1; possible D gene TRBD2, 6 bases. CDR3 length: 13 amino acids. CDR1 and CDR2 (germline): SGHRS, YFSETQ. CDR3: CAGRRDSNNEQFF. CDR3 DNA: TGCGCCGGCAGAAGGGACTCGAACAATGAGCAGTTCTTC. The full variable domain, with the rest looked up from reference TRBV5-1 and TRBJ2-1, is KAGVTQTPRYLIKTRGQQVTLSCSPISGHRSVSWYQQTPGQGLQFLFEYFSETQRNKGNFPGRFSGRQFSNSRSEMNVSTLELGDSALYLCAGRRDSNNEQFFGPGTRLTVL.

This clone was recorded a few times. Written as DNA, the CDR3 is TGTGCCAGCAGTTCTAGGGCTAGCGGGGACAATGAGCAGTTCTTC. It yields the protein CASSSRASGDNEQFF. V and J are TRBV6-5 and TRBJ2-1; TRBD2 matches at 9 bases. Germline V gives CDR1 MNHEY, CDR2 SVGAGI. The ends lost 4 bases at V and 5 bases at J; junction bases unmatched: 6. The CDR3 consists of 15 residues.

The genes are TRBV2 and TRBJ2-1; the D gene is possibly TRBD2 (5 bases). In germline, CDR1 is SNHLY, CDR2 FYNNEI. Trimming shortened V by 8 bases and J by 10 bases, and 21 bases separated the two germline ends. This CDR3 region has 14 residues. The DNA for the CDR3 is TGTGCCAGCGGGTTAGGTCCGGGGTCTCGGGAGCAGTTCTTC. Translated: CASGLGPGSREQFF.

The gene calls are TRBV27 and TRBJ2-5; 8 bases fit TRBD2. There are 17 residues in the CDR3. Losses at the gene ends were 2 bases for V and 2 bases for J; bases not matched to a gene: 10. The germline gives CDR1 MNHEY, CDR2 SMNVEV (reference sequence). CDR3 DNA: TGTGCCAGCAGTTTACCTGTCGAGCGGGGGAATCAAGAGACCCAGTACTTC. Encoded protein: CASSLPVERGNQETQYF.

The V gene is TRBV10-2, the J gene TRBJ2-5; a possible D gene is TRBD2 (5 bases). With 6 bases removed from V and 1 base from J, the gap between germline ends came to 15 bases. CDR3 length: 15 amino acids. Germline V gives CDR1 WSHSY, CDR2 SAAADI. CDR3 coding DNA: TGCGCCAGCAGGACGGTTGCGGCGGGCCAAGAGACCCAGTACTTC. Its translation: CASRTVAAGQETQYF.

The chain couples TRBV24-1 to TRBJ2-1; the match to TRBD2 covers 8 bases. Germline trimming cut 5 bases from V and 0 bases from J; bases unmatched to any gene: 5. The germline gives CDR1 KGHDR, CDR2 SFDVKD. This CDR3 is built from 16 residues. Here the CDR3 reads CATSAFGGASYNEQFF. CDR3 DNA: TGTGCCACCAGTGCGTTCGGGGGGGCCTCCTACAATGAGCAGTTCTTC.

This sequence joins TRBV2 and TRBJ2-2; 8 positions match TRBD1. Germline V gene sequence: CDR1 SNHLY, CDR2 FYNNEI. The CDR3 loop spans 14 amino acids. V dropped 7 bases and J dropped 6; count of bases not matched to a gene: 7. The CDR3 coding sequence is TGTGCCAGCACCATAAGGACAGGGCCCGGGGAGCTGTTTTTT. This gives the protein CASTIRTGPGELFF.

The chain carries TRBV20-1 and TRBJ1-5; 8 nucleotides match TRBD1. Germline CDR1 DFQATT, CDR2 SNEGSKA (reference sequence). CDR3 length: 13 amino acids. With V trimmed by 3 bases and J by 6 bases, 4 bases remained unmatched. The CDR3: CSASGTGSQPQHF. DNA of the CDR3: TGCAGTGCTAGTGGGACAGGATCTCAGCCCCAGCATTTT.

The chain uses TRBV7-6 and TRBJ2-5; D perhaps matches TRBD2 (6 bases). Looked up from germline, CDR1 is SGHVS and CDR2 is FNYEAQ. The CDR3 length is 13 residues. V lost 4 bases and J lost 4, with 10 bases in between. The CDR3 bases are TGTGCCAGCAGCTCCCCCGGGGGAGAGACCCAGTACTTC. Translating gives CASSSPGGETQYF.

The chain carries TRBV2 and TRBJ2-7, with D possibly matching TRBD2 (6 bases). Germline assignment: CDR1 SNHLY and CDR2 FYNNEI. CDR3 length: 14 amino acids. Trimming pared 6 bases from V and 2 bases from J, leaving 14 bases between. The CDR3 sequence is CASRTSGGTYEQYF. The DNA of the CDR3 is TGTGCCAGCAGGACCTCCGGAGGGACCTACGAGCAGTACTTC. Full variable domain (rest looked up from reference TRBV2 and TRBJ2-7): EPEVTQTPSHQVTQMGQEVILRCVPISNHLYFYWYRQILGQKVEFLVSFYNNEISEKSEIFDDQFSVERPDGSNFTLKIRSTKLEDSAMYFCASRTSGGTYEQYFGPGTRLTVT.